A single sample is the source of the 7 T cell receptor beta chains below, sequenced in a study of cytomegalovirus exposure and HLA in healthy donors. Using immunoSEQ multiplex PCR, the repertoire was profiled, and TCRdb retains in-frame clones only, with some absent. The table lists some 260,000 clones, about 90% of them singletons, with about 12% in the top ten. Specimen: PBMCs. These receptors came from a young man in good health and CMV-seropositive.

This CDR3 is CASSLPWTSYEQYF. The CDR3, as DNA: TGTGCCAGCAGCTTACCCTGGACTTCCTACGAGCAGTACTTC. This rearrangement joins TRBV7-2 to TRBJ2-7; tentative D call: TRBD2 (5 bases). This CDR3 is built from 14 residues. Germline V gene data show CDR1 as SGHTA and CDR2 as FQGNSA. V shed 2 bases and J shed 1 base, with 9 bases lying between them.

The rearrangement links TRBV2 to TRBJ2-7; 8 nucleotides agree with TRBD1. Germline loops: CDR1 SNHLY, CDR2 FYNNEI. V was pared by 3 bases and J by 0 bases, with 4 bases of the junction left unmatched. CDR3 length equals 15 residues. Written as DNA, the CDR3 is TGTGCCAGCAGTGAGGGGACAGGCGTCTCCTACGAGCAGTACTTC. It is translated as CASSEGTGVSYEQYF.

The gene calls are TRBV7-9 and TRBJ2-6; D is uncertain. CDR1 and CDR2 from the germline V gene are SEHNR and FQNEAQ (reference sequence). The ends were cut back, 5 bases at V and 4 bases at J, with 9 bases in the middle. The CDR3 covers 14 residues. This chain's CDR3 is CASSDIGGANVLTF. The CDR3 nucleotides are TGTGCCAGCAGCGATATCGGGGGGGCCAACGTCCTGACTTTC.

The chain carries TRBV30 and TRBJ2-7, with 10 bases that match TRBD2. J was trimmed by 5 bases and V by 4 bases; bases with no gene match: 8. There are 14 residues in the CDR3. The V gene's germline CDR1 is GTSNPN and CDR2 SVGIG (reference sequence). The DNA of the CDR3 is TGTGCCTGGACGCCACTAGCGGGACCCCACGAGCAGTACTTC. Encoded protein: CAWTPLAGPHEQYF.

In its sample, this clone was seen a few times. CDR3 sequence: CASSFGQGWNYGYTF. CDR3 DNA sequence: TGTGCCAGCAGCTTTGGACAGGGTTGGAACTATGGCTACACCTTC. The chain joins TRBV7-9 to TRBJ1-2; 8 bases map to TRBD1. CDR1 and CDR2 from the germline V gene are SEHNR and FQNEAQ (reference sequence). J was trimmed by 2 bases and V by 3 bases; bases with no gene match: 5. CDR3 length: 15 amino acids.

This clone was seen a few times. V is TRBV4-1 and J is TRBJ1-1; weak D call: TRBD1 (5 bases). The germline V gene has CDR1 MGHRA and CDR2 YSYEKL. The ends were cut back, 0 bases at V and 5 bases at J, with 10 bases in the middle. CDR3 length: 14 amino acids. The CDR3 DNA is TGCGCCAGCAGCCAAGACCACAGGTTTACTGAAGCTTTCTTT. Residues: CASSQDHRFTEAFF.

This clone came up a few times. The rearrangement joins TRBV29-1 to TRBJ2-7, with no clear D. CDR1 is SQVTM and CDR2 is ANQGSEA in the germline V gene. Trimming took 2 bases from V and 0 from J, leaving 8 bases between them. This CDR3 contains 13 residues. The CDR3 sequence: CSVEPAGSYEQYF. The CDR3 DNA sequence: TGCAGCGTTGAACCCGCCGGCTCCTACGAGCAGTACTTC.